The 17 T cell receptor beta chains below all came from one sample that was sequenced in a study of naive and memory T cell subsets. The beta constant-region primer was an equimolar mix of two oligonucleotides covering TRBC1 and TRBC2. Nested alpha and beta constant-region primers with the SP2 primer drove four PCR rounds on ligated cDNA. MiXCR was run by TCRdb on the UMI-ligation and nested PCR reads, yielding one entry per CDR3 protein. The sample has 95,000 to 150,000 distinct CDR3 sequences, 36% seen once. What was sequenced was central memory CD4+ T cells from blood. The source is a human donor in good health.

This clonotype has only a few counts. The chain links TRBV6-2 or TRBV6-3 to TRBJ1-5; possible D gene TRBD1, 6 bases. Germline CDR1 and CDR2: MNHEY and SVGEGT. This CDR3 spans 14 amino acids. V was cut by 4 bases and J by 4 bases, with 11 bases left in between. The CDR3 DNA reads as TGTGCCAGCAGTTCCCCCGGGACAAATCAGCCCCAGCATTTT. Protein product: CASSSPGTNQPQHF.

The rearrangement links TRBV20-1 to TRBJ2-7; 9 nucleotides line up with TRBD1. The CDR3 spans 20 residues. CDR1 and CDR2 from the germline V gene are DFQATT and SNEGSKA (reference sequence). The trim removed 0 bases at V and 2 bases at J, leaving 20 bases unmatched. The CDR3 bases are TGCAGTGCTAGAGATTACAACCGGGGACAGGGCCCATGGAATACCTACGAGCAGTACTTC. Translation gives CSARDYNRGQGPWNTYEQYF.

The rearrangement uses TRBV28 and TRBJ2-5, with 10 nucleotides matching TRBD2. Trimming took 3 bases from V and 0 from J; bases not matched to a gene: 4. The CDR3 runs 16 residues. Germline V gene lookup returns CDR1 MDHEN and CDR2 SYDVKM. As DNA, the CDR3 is TGTGCCAGCAGTTTTAGCGGACTAGCGGACCAAGAGACCCAGTACTTC. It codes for CASSFSGLADQETQYF. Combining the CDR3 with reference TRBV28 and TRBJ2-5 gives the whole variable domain DVKVTQSSRYLVKRTGEKVFLECVQDMDHENMFWYRQDPGLGLRLIYFSYDVKMKEKGDIPEGYSVSREKKERFSLILESASTNQTSMYLCASSFSGLADQETQYFGPGTRLLVL.

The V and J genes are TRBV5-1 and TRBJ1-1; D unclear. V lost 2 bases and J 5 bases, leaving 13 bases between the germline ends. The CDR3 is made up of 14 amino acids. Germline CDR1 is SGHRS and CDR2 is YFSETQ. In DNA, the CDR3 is TGCGCCAGCAGCTTTACCCCCCCGGGAACTGAAGCTTTCTTT. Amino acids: CASSFTPPGTEAFF.

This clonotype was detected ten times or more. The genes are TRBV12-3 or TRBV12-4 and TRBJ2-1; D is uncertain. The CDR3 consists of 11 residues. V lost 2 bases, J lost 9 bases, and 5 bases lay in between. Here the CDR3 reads CASSLSSEQFF. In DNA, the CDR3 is TGTGCCAGCAGTTTATCGAGTGAGCAGTTCTTC.

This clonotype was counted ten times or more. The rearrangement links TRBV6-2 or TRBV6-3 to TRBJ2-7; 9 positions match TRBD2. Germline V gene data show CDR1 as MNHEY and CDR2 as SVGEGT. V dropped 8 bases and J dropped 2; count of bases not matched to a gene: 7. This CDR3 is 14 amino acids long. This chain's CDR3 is CASRSPSGTYEQYF. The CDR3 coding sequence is TGTGCCAGCCGTTCTCCTAGCGGGACCTACGAGCAGTACTTC.

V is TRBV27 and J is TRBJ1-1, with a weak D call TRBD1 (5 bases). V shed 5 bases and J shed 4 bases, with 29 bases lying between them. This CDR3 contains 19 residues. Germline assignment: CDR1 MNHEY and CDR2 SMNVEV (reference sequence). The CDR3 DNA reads TGTGCCAGCAGTCTCAACCGTAAGGGGTTGAGATACAGCGGCACTGAAGCTTTCTTT. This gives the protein CASSLNRKGLRYSGTEAFF.

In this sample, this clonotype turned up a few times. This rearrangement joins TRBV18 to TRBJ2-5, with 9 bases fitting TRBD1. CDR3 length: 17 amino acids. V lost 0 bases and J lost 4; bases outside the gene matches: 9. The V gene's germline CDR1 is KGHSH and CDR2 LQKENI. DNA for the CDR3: TGTGCCAGCTCACCACCGACAAGACAGGGGGGAGGAGAGACCCAGTACTTC. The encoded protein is CASSPPTRQGGGETQYF.

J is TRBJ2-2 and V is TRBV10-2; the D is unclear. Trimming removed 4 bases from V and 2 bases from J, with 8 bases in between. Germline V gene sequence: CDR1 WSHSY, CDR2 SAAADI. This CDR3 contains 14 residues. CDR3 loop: CASSGWENTGELFF. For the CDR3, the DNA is TGCGCCAGCAGTGGCTGGGAAAACACCGGGGAGCTGTTTTTT.

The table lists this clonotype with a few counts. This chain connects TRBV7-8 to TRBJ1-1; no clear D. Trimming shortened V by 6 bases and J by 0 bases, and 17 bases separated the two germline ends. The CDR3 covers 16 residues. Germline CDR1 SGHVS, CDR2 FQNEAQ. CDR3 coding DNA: TGTGCCAGCAGTCTCTCGTCTGCGACCATGAACACTGAAGCTTTCTTT. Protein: CASSLSSATMNTEAFF. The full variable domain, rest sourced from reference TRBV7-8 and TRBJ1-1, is GAGVSQSPRYKVAKRGQDVALRCDPISGHVSLFWYQQALGQGPEFLTYFQNEAQLDKSGLPSDRFFAERPEGSVSTLKIQRTQQEDSAVYLCASSLSSATMNTEAFFGQGTRLTVV.

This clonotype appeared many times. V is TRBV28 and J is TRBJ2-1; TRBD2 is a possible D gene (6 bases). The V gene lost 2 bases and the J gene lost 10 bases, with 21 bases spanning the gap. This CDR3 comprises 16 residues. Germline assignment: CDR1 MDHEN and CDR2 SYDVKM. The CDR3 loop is CASSLAAGGRMREQFF. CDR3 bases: TGTGCCAGCAGTTTAGCTGCAGGAGGGAGGATGAGGGAGCAGTTCTTC.

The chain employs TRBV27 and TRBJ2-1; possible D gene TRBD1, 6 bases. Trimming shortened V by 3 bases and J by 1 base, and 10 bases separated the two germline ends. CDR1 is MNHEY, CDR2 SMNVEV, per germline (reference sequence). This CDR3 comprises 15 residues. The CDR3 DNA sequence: TGTGCCAGCAGTTTTTGGGGGCCGTCCTACAATGAGCAGTTCTTC. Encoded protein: CASSFWGPSYNEQFF.

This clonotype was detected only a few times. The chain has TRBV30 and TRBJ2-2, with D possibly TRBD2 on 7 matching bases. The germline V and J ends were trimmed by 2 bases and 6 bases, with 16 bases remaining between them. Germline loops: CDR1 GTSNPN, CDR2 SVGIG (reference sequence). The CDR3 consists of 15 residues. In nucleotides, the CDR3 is TGTGCCTGGAGTCCAGGACTAGAGGGGGCCGGGGAGCTGTTTTTT. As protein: CAWSPGLEGAGELFF.

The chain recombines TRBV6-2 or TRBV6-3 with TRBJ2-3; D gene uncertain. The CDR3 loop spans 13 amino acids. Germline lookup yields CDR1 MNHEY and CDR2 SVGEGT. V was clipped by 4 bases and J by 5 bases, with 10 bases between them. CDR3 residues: CASSFSGIDTQYF. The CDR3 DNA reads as TGTGCCAGCAGTTTCTCCGGTATAGATACGCAGTATTTT.

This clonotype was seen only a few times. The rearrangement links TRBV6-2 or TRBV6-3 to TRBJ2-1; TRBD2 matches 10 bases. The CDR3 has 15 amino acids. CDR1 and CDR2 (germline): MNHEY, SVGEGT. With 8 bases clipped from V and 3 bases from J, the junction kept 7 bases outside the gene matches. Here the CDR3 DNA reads TGTGCCAGCCACCAAGCGGGAGGGCGCTACAATGAGCAGTTCTTC. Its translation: CASHQAGGRYNEQFF.

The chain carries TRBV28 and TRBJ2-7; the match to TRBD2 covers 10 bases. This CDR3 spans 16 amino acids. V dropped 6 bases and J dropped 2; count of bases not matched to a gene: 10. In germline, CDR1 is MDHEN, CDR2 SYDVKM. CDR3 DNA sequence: TGTGCCAGCAGGAGGAGTAGCGGGAGGCTCGCCTACGAGCAGTACTTC. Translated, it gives CASRRSSGRLAYEQYF.

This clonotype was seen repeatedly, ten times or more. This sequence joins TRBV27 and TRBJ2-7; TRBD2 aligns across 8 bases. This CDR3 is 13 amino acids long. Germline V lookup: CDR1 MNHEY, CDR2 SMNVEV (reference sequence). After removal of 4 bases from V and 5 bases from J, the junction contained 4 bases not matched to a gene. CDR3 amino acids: CASSSLAGNEQYF. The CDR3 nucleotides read TGTGCCAGCAGTTCCTTAGCGGGAAACGAGCAGTACTTC.